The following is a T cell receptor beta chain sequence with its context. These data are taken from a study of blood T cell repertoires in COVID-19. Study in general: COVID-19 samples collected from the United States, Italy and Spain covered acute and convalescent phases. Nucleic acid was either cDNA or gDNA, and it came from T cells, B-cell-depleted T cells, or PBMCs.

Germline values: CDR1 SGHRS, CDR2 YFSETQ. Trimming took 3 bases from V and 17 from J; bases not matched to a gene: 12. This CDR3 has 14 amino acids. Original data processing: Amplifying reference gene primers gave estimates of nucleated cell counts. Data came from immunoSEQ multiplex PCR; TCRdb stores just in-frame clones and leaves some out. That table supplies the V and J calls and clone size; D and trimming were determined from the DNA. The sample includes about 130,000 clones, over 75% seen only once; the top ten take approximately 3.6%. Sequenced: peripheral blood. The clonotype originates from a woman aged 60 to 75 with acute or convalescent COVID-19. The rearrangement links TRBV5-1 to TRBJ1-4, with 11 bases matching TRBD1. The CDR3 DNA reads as TGCGCCAGCAGCTCCGGGACAGGGGGACTCAGACTTTTTTTT. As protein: CASSSGTGGLRLFF.